These 6 T cell receptor beta chains were sequenced from one sample in a study of blood T cell repertoires in COVID-19. Data came from immunoSEQ multiplex PCR; TCRdb stores just in-frame clones and leaves some out. This sample carries some 240,000 clones, about 86% of them seen once, and the ten largest clones take approximately 3.5%. The specimen was PBMCs or T cells enriched from blood (not recorded which). The receptors here all came from a woman between 40 and 55 years old with acute COVID-19.

This chain uses TRBV11-3 with TRBJ1-1; possible D gene TRBD1, 5 bases. V was cut by 5 bases and J by 4 bases, with 11 bases left in between. The V gene's germline CDR1 is SGHNT and CDR2 YENEEA. The CDR3 contains 13 residues. The CDR3 is CASSRSGFTEAFF. The CDR3 DNA follows: TGTGCCAGCAGCAGGTCAGGGTTCACTGAAGCTTTCTTT.

The chain carries TRBV24-1 and TRBJ2-3; TRBD1 aligns across 7 bases. There are 14 residues in the CDR3. Germline V gene sequence: CDR1 KGHDR, CDR2 SFDVKD. V lost 5 bases, J lost 3 bases, and 4 bases stayed unmatched. CDR3 sequence reads: CATSGDRWTDTQYF. The CDR3 nucleotides read TGTGCCACCAGTGGGGACAGATGGACAGATACGCAGTATTTT.

This clone has more than one count but fewer than ten. The chain has TRBV19 and TRBJ2-3; 9 bases are a match to TRBD1. J lost 2 bases, V lost 7 bases, and 4 bases had no gene match. Germline V CDR1 and CDR2: LNHDA, SQIVND (reference sequence). The CDR3 runs to 14 residues. CDR3 region: CASMGDRVTDTQYF. The CDR3 region has the DNA TGTGCCAGTATGGGGGACAGGGTCACAGATACGCAGTATTTT.

V gene TRBV3-1 (or the pseudogene TRBV3-2) combines with J gene TRBJ1-2, with TRBD1 identical over 10 bases. CDR1 is LGHDT and CDR2 is YNNKEL in the germline V gene (reference sequence). Unmatched junction bases numbered 8, after V lost 6 bases and J lost 4 bases. This CDR3 region has 15 residues. In DNA, the CDR3 is TGTGCCAGCAGTAATCGGGACAGGGGAGCCTATGGCTACACCTTC. Protein sequence: CASSNRDRGAYGYTF.

This rearrangement joins TRBV7-8 to TRBJ1-2; 12 nucleotides align to TRBD1. The germline V gene has CDR1 SGHVS and CDR2 FQNEAQ. V lost 4 bases, J lost 6 bases, and 9 bases stayed unmatched. The CDR3 extends over 16 amino acids. The CDR3 region has the DNA TGTGCCAGCAGCTCTTATATGGGGACAGGGGGCGATGGCTACACCTTC. Amino acid sequence: CASSSYMGTGGDGYTF.

This chain connects TRBV20-1 to TRBJ2-2; 7 nucleotides align to TRBD2. The CDR3 totals 14 residues. Per germline, CDR1 DFQATT and CDR2 SNEGSKA (reference sequence). V was pared by 3 bases and J by 4 bases, with 5 bases of the junction left unmatched. This CDR3 is CSASKVAGTGELFF. CDR3 DNA: TGCAGTGCTAGTAAGGTAGCGGGCACCGGGGAGCTGTTTTTT.